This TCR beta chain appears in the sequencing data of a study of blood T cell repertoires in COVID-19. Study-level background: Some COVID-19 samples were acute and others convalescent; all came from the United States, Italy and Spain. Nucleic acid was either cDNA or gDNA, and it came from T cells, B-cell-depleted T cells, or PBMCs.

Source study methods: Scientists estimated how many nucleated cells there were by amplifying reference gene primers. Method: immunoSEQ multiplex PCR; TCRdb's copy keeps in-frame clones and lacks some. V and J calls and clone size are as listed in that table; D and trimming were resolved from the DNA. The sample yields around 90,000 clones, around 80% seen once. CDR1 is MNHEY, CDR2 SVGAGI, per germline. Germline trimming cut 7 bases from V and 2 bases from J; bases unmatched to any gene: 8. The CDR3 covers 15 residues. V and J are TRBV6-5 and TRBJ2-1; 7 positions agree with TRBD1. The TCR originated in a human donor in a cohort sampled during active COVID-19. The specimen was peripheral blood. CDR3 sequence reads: CASKRTGQAYNEQFF. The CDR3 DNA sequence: TGTGCCAGCAAAAGGACAGGACAAGCCTACAATGAGCAGTTCTTC.